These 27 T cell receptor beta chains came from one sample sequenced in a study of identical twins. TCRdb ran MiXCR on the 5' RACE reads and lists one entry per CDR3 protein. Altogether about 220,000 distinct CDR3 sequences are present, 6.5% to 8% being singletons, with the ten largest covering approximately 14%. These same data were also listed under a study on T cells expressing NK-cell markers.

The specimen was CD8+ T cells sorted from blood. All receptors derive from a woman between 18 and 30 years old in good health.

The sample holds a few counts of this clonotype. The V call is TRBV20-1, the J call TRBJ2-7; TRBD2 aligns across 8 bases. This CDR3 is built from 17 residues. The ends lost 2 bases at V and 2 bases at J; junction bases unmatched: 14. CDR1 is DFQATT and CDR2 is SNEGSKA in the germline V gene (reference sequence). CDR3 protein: CSARHSVASGRPYEQYF. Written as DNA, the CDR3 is TGCAGTGCTAGACATTCGGTGGCTAGCGGGCGTCCCTACGAGCAGTACTTC.

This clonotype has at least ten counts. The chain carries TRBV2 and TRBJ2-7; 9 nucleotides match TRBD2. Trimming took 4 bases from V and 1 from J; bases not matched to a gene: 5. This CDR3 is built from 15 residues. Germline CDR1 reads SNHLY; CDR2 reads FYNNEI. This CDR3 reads CASSVLSGGSYEQYF. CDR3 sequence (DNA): TGTGCCAGCAGTGTCCTTAGCGGGGGATCCTACGAGCAGTACTTC. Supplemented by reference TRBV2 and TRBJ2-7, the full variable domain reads EPEVTQTPSHQVTQMGQEVILRCVPISNHLYFYWYRQILGQKVEFLVSFYNNEISEKSEIFDDQFSVERPDGSNFTLKIRSTKLEDSAMYFCASSVLSGGSYEQYFGPGTRLTVT.

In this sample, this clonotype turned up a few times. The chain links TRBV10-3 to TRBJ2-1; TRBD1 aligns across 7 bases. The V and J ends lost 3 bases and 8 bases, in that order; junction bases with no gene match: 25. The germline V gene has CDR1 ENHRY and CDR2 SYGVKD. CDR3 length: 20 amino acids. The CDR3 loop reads CAISEPTGTARIGYKDEQFF. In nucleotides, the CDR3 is TGTGCCATCAGTGAACCGACCGGGACAGCACGAATCGGGTACAAGGATGAGCAGTTCTTC.

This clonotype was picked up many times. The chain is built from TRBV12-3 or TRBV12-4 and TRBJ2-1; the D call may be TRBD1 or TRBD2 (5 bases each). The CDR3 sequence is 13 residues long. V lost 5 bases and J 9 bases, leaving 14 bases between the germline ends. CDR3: CASSPGTPGEQFF. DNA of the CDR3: TGTGCCAGCAGTCCCGGGACGCCTGGTGAGCAGTTCTTC.

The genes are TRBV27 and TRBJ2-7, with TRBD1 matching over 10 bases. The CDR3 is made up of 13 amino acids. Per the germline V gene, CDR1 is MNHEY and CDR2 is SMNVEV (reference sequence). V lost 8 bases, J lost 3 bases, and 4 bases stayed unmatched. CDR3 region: CASRGTGDYEQYF. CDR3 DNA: TGTGCCAGCCGCGGGACAGGGGACTACGAGCAGTACTTC.

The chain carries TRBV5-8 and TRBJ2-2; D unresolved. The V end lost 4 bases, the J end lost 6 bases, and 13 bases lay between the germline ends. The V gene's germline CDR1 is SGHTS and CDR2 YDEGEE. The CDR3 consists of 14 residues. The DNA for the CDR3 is TGTGCCAGCAGCCCCCGGGCCCTCTCCGGGGAGCTGTTTTTT. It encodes CASSPRALSGELFF.

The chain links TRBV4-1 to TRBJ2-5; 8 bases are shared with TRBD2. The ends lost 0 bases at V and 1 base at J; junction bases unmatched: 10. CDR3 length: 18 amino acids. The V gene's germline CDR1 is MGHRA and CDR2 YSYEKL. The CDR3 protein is CASSQDPLSSGSQETQYF. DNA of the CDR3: TGCGCCAGCAGCCAAGATCCCTTATCTAGCGGGTCCCAAGAGACCCAGTACTTC.

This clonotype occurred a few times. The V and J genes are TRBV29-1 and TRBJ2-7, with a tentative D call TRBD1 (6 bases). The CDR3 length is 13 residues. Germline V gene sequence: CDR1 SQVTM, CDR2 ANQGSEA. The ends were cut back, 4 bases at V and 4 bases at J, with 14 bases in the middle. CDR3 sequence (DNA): TGCAGCGTTGTCCTACAGGGTTCTTACGAGCAGTACTTC. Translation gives CSVVLQGSYEQYF.

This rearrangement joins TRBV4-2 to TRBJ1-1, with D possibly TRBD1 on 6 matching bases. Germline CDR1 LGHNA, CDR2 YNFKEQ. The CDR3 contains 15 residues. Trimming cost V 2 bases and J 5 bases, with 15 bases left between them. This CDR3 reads CASSQQRQGWTEAFF. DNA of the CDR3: TGTGCCAGCAGCCAACAAAGGCAGGGGTGGACTGAAGCTTTCTTT.

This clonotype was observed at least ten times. The CDR3 region is CASSLDWSSYNEQFF. The CDR3 coding sequence is TGTGCCAGCAGCTTAGATTGGAGCTCCTACAATGAGCAGTTCTTC. The genes are TRBV7-9 and TRBJ2-1; D uncertain. The CDR3 spans 15 residues. Trimming took 1 base from V and 0 from J, leaving 7 bases between them. Germline V lookup: CDR1 SEHNR, CDR2 FQNEAQ (reference sequence).

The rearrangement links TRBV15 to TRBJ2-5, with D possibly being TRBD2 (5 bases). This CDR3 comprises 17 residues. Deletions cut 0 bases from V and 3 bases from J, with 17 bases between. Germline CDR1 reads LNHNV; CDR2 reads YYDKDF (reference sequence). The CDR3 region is CATSRDLSGEPKETQYF. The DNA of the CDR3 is TGTGCCACCAGCAGAGACTTATCCGGGGAGCCAAAAGAGACCCAGTACTTC.

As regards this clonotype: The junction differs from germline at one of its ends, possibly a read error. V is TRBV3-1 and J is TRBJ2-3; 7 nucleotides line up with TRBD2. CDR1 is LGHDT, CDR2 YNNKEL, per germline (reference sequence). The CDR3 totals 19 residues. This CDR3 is CASCHHGPRTRFPTDTQYF. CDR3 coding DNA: TGTGCCAGCTGCCATCACGGGCCCCGGACTAGATTCCCCACAGATACGCAGTATTTT.

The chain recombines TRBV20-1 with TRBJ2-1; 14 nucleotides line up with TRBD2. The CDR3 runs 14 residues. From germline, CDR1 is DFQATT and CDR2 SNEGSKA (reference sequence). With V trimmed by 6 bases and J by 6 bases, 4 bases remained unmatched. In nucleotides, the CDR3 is TGCAGTGCCCTGACTAGCGGGAGGGGCAATGAGCAGTTCTTC. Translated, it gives CSALTSGRGNEQFF.

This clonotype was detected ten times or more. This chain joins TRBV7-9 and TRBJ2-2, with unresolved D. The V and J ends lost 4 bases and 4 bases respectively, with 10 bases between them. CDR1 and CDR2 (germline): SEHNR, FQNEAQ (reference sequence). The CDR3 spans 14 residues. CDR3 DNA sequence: TGTGCCAGCAGCTCGAACCTGGGCACCGGGGAGCTGTTTTTT. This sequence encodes CASSSNLGTGELFF.

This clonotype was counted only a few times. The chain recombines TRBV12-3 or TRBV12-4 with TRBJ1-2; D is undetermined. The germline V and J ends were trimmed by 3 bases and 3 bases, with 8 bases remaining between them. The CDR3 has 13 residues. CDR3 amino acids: CASSFWTYYGYTF. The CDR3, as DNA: TGTGCCAGCAGTTTTTGGACCTACTATGGCTACACCTTC.

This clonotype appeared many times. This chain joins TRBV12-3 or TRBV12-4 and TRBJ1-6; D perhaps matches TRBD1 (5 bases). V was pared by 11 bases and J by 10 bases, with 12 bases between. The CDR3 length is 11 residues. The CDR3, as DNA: TGTGCCTTCTTAGGGGAATCACCCCTCCACTTT. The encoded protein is CAFLGESPLHF.

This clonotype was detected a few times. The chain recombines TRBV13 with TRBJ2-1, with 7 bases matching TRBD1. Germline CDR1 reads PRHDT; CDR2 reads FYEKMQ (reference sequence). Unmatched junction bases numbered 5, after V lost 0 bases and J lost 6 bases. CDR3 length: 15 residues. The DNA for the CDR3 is TGTGCCAGCAGCTTAGGTACAGGGGAATTCAATGAGCAGTTCTTC. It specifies CASSLGTGEFNEQFF.

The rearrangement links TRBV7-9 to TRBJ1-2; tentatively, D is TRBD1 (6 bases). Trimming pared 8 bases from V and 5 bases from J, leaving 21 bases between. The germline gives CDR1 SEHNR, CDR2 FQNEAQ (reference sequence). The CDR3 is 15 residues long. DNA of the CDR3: TGTGCCAGCGCTCCGTCCACAGGGATCGGGTATGGCTACACCTTC. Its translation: CASAPSTGIGYGYTF.

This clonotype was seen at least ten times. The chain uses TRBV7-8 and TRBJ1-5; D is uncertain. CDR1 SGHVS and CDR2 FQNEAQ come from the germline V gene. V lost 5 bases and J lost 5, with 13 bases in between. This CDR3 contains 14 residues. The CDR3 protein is CASSPSMTDQPQHF. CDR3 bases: TGTGCCAGCAGCCCCTCCATGACTGATCAGCCCCAGCATTTT.

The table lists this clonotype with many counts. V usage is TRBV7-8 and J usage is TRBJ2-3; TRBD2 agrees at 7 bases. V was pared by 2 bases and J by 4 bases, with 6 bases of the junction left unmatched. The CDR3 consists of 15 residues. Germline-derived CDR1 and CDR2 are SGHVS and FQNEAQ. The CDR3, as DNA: TGTGCCAGCAGCTTAAATACGGGAGGTGCAGATACGCAGTATTTT. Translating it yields CASSLNTGGADTQYF. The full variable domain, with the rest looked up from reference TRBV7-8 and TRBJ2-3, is GAGVSQSPRYKVAKRGQDVALRCDPISGHVSLFWYQQALGQGPEFLTYFQNEAQLDKSGLPSDRFFAERPEGSVSTLKIQRTQQEDSAVYLCASSLNTGGADTQYFGPGTRLTVL.

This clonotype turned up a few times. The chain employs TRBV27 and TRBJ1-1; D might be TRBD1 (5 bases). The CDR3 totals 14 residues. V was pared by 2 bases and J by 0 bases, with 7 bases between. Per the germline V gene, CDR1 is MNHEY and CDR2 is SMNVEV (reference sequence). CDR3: CASSLMGVNTEAFF. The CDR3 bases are TGTGCCAGCAGTTTAATGGGGGTGAACACTGAAGCTTTCTTT.

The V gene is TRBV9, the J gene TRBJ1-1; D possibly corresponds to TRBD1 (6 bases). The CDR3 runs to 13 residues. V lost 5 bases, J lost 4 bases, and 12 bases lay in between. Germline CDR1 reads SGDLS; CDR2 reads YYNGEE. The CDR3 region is CASREIQGTEAFF. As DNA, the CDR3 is TGTGCCAGCAGGGAGATACAGGGCACTGAAGCTTTCTTT.

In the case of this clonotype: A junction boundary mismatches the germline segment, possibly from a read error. The DNA for the CDR3 is TGTGCCAGCAGCCAAGCAACGGGGGGATACACCGGGGAGCCGTTTTTT. This encodes CASSQATGGYTGEPFF. The rearrangement links TRBV7-6 to TRBJ2-2, with 7 positions matching TRBD2. CDR1 and CDR2 (germline): SGHVS, FNYEAQ. The CDR3 is made up of 16 amino acids. The complete variable domain, with remaining parts taken from reference TRBV7-6 and TRBJ2-2, reads GAGVSQSPRYKVTKRGQDVALRCDPISGHVSLYWYRQALGQGPEFLTYFNYEAQQDKSGLPNDRFSAERPEGSISTLTIQRTEQRDSAMYRCASSQATGGYTGEPFFGEGSRLTVL.

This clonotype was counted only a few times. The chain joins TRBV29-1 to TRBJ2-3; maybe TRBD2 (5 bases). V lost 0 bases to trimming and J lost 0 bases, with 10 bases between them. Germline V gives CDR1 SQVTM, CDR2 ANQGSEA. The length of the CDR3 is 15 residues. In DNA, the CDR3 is TGCAGCGTTGAAGAAGGACTGACTAGCACAGATACGCAGTATTTT. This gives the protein CSVEEGLTSTDTQYF.

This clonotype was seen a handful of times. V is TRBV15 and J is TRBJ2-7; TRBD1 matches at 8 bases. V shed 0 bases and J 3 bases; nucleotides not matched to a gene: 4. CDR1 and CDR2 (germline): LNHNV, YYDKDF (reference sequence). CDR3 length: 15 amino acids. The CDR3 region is CATSRDGTGGYEQYF. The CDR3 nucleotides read TGTGCCACCAGCAGAGATGGTACAGGGGGCTACGAGCAGTACTTC.

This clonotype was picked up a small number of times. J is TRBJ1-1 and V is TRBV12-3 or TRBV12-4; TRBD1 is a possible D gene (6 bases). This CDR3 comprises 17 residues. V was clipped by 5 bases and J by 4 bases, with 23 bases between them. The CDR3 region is CASSDQQGGARSTEAFF. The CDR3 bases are TGTGCCAGCAGTGATCAACAGGGTGGGGCTCGAAGCACTGAAGCTTTCTTT.

Here the CDR3 reads CASTPLGMYIGYEQYF. The DNA for the CDR3 is TGCGCCAGCACCCCCCTCGGCATGTACATAGGCTACGAGCAGTACTTC. This sequence joins TRBV4-1 and TRBJ2-7; no firm D call. Trimming took 7 bases from V and 3 from J, leaving 22 bases between them. Germline CDR1 and CDR2: MGHRA and YSYEKL. This CDR3 region has 16 residues.